One sample yielded the 24 T cell receptor beta chains listed below, sequenced in a study of identical twins. TCRdb reprocessed the 5' RACE reads via MiXCR and lists one record per CDR3 protein. This sample yields 500,000 to 600,000 distinct CDR3 sequences, of which 22% are seen a single time; 0.75% to 0.95% belongs to the top ten. The same data also contributed to another study, on T cells expressing NK-cell markers.

The sequenced sample consisted of CD4+ T cells sorted from blood. These receptor sequences come from a woman under 30 in good health.

This clonotype has more than one count but fewer than ten. The CDR3 spells CASSLRPTDGTQYF. CDR3 sequence (DNA): TGTGCCAGCTCACTCCGACCGACCGATGGTACGCAGTATTTT. J is TRBJ2-3 and V is TRBV18, with D hard to call. The V end lost 4 bases, the J end lost 8 bases, and 16 bases lay between the germline ends. The CDR3 sequence is 14 residues long. Germline V gene lookup returns CDR1 KGHSH and CDR2 LQKENI.

The chain joins TRBV20-1 to TRBJ1-2; no clear D. This CDR3 comprises 11 residues. The V gene lost 0 bases and the J gene lost 6 bases, with 5 bases spanning the gap. Germline CDR1 DFQATT, CDR2 SNEGSKA (reference sequence). The CDR3 loop is CSARDNDGYTF. The DNA for the CDR3 is TGCAGTGCTAGAGATAATGATGGCTACACCTTC.

In this sample, this clonotype turned up a few times. The genes are TRBV12-3 or TRBV12-4 and TRBJ2-3; D unresolved. V lost 5 bases to trimming and J lost 1 base, with 13 bases between them. This CDR3 is 15 amino acids long. The CDR3 nucleotides are TGTGCCAGCAGTCCCTCAGGTTTTCGCACAGATACGCAGTATTTT. Amino acid sequence: CASSPSGFRTDTQYF.

This clonotype was detected only a few times. The rearrangement uses TRBV6-5 and TRBJ2-3, with 9 nucleotides matching TRBD2. CDR3 length equals 17 residues. Germline V gives CDR1 MNHEY, CDR2 SVGAGI. J was trimmed by 8 bases and V by 0 bases; bases with no gene match: 12. The CDR3 protein is CASSYSSSSGALFTQYF. CDR3 in DNA: TGTGCCAGCAGTTACTCGAGTTCTAGCGGGGCTCTATTTACGCAGTATTTT.

This clonotype was seen more than once but under ten times. This rearrangement joins TRBV7-9 to TRBJ2-1; 11 bases fit TRBD2. With 5 bases clipped from V and 5 bases from J, the junction kept 5 bases outside the gene matches. Germline-derived CDR1 and CDR2 are SEHNR and FQNEAQ (reference sequence). This CDR3 is 15 amino acids long. The CDR3 reads CASSQTSGANNEQFF. The CDR3 DNA reads TGTGCCAGCAGCCAGACTAGCGGGGCAAACAATGAGCAGTTCTTC. Complete variable domain (other parts from reference TRBV7-9 and TRBJ2-1): DTGVSQNPRHKITKRGQNVTFRCDPISEHNRLYWYRQTLGQGPEFLTYFQNEAQLEKSRLLSDRFSAERPKGSFSTLEIQRTEQGDSAMYLCASSQTSGANNEQFFGPGTRLTVL.

This clonotype was counted many times. The chain links TRBV20-1 to TRBJ2-1; perhaps TRBD2 as D (5 bases). CDR1 DFQATT and CDR2 SNEGSKA come from the germline V gene (reference sequence). The CDR3 is 10 amino acids. Trimming removed 1 base at V and 10 bases at J, with 5 bases between. CDR3 DNA sequence: TGCAGTGCTAGAGGGGAGGAGCAGTTCTTC. Its protein product is CSARGEEQFF.

This clonotype was detected only a few times. The genes are TRBV12-3 or TRBV12-4 and TRBJ1-2; the D gene is possibly TRBD1 (5 bases). Between the trimmed V and J ends, which lost 2 bases and 0 bases, there was a span of 16 bases. The length of the CDR3 is 17 residues. The CDR3 region is CASSLRQGRSSNYGYTF. The CDR3 nucleotides are TGTGCCAGCAGTTTAAGGCAGGGCCGATCCTCTAACTATGGCTACACCTTC.

The gene calls are TRBV29-1 and TRBJ2-1; D remains unclear. This CDR3 has 14 residues. Germline V lookup: CDR1 SQVTM, CDR2 ANQGSEA. V was trimmed by 5 bases and J by 12 bases, leaving 23 bases between them. The CDR3 sequence is CSVLRVRAPLGQFF. The CDR3 coding sequence is TGCAGCGTTCTCCGGGTACGAGCCCCGTTAGGGCAGTTCTTC.

The chain has TRBV20-1 and TRBJ1-1, with D possibly TRBD1 on 5 matching bases. The CDR3 has 14 amino acids. V shed 1 base and J shed 7 bases, with 16 bases lying between them. Looked up from germline, CDR1 is DFQATT and CDR2 is SNEGSKA (reference sequence). CDR3 protein: CSARAAAGPGEAFF. The CDR3 DNA is TGCAGTGCTAGAGCCGCGGCAGGGCCGGGTGAAGCTTTCTTT.

The chain employs TRBV20-1 and TRBJ2-7, with 7 nucleotides matching TRBD1. J gave up 3 bases and V 6 bases, and 5 bases lay outside the gene matches. From germline, CDR1 is DFQATT and CDR2 SNEGSKA (reference sequence). The CDR3 is 12 residues long. CDR3 in amino acids: CSARTGRYEQYF. CDR3 bases: TGCAGTGCCCGGACAGGACGCTACGAGCAGTACTTC.

This chain links TRBV6-1 with TRBJ2-5; 7 nucleotides align to TRBD1. The CDR3 length is 15 residues. The V and J ends lost 3 bases and 4 bases, in that order; junction bases with no gene match: 8. Germline CDR1 reads MNHNS; CDR2 reads SASEGT. The CDR3 nucleotides read TGTGCCAGCAGTGACTTATGGGACAGAGGAGAGACCCAGTACTTC. This sequence encodes CASSDLWDRGETQYF.

The genes are TRBV29-1 and TRBJ2-3, with 10 nucleotides matching TRBD2. Germline CDR1 is SQVTM and CDR2 is ANQGSEA. The CDR3 is made up of 15 amino acids. With 4 bases clipped from V and 4 bases from J, the junction kept 8 bases outside the gene matches. CDR3 loop: CSVVLLAGVADTQYF. In DNA, the CDR3 is TGCAGCGTTGTACTTCTAGCGGGAGTAGCAGATACGCAGTATTTT.

This rearrangement joins TRBV6-2 or TRBV6-3 to TRBJ1-1; a possible D gene is TRBD1 (6 bases). V was cut by 6 bases and J by 3 bases, with 11 bases left in between. Germline V lookup: CDR1 MNHEY, CDR2 SVGEGT. This CDR3 contains 13 residues. The CDR3 coding sequence is TGTGCCAGCAGGGAGGACAGTTACACTGAAGCTTTCTTT. Protein: CASREDSYTEAFF.

The table lists this clonotype with a few counts. The chain has TRBV29-1 and TRBJ1-2, with 7 bases that match TRBD1. Losses at the gene ends were 6 bases for V and 4 bases for J; bases not matched to a gene: 8. CDR3 size: 13 residues. Germline CDR1 reads SQVTM; CDR2 reads ANQGSEA. CDR3 nucleotide sequence: TGCAGCGTGGGCGGACAGGCCGTCTATGGCTACACCTTC. Translation gives CSVGGQAVYGYTF.

V usage is TRBV20-1 and J usage is TRBJ1-1; TRBD1 is a possible D gene (6 bases). The V end lost 5 bases, the J end lost 11 bases, and 18 bases lay between the germline ends. CDR1 is DFQATT, CDR2 SNEGSKA, per germline (reference sequence). This CDR3 has 12 amino acids. CDR3 region: CSAGTGAGGAFF. As DNA, the CDR3 is TGCAGTGCTGGGACGGGGGCAGGTGGTGCTTTCTTT.

This clonotype was observed once. The chain joins TRBV6-1 to TRBJ2-1; 7 nucleotides match TRBD1. Per the germline V gene, CDR1 is MNHNS and CDR2 is SASEGT. The V segment lost 4 bases and the J segment 9 bases; nucleotides outside the gene matches: 6. This CDR3 has 13 amino acids. The CDR3 nucleotides are TGTGCCAGCAGTGGACAGGGTTTGGCTGAGCAGTTCTTC. This codes for CASSGQGLAEQFF.

On this clonotype: A clone one base away is much larger, so this may be a read error. The rearrangement links TRBV5-1 to TRBJ2-3; 13 bases map to TRBD2. Germline-derived CDR1 and CDR2 are SGHRS and YFSETQ. The length of the CDR3 is 18 residues. The CDR3 here is CASSLQTRTSGSTDAQYF. The CDR3 bases are TGCGCCAGCAGCCTCCAGACCCGGACTAGCGGGAGCACAGATGCGCAGTATTTT.

This chain links TRBV10-3 with TRBJ2-3, with 8 bases matching TRBD2. V shed 3 bases, J shed 5 bases, and the junction held 10 bases outside the gene matches. CDR3 size: 16 residues. The germline V gene encodes CDR1 ENHRY and CDR2 SYGVKD. The CDR3 here is CAISEPAGAYIDTQYF. CDR3 sequence (DNA): TGTGCCATCAGTGAACCAGCGGGGGCCTACATAGATACGCAGTATTTT.

The chain couples TRBV5-6 to TRBJ2-5; D gene uncertain. With 7 bases removed from V and 2 bases from J, the gap between germline ends came to 27 bases. Germline-derived CDR1 and CDR2 are SGHDT and YYEEEE. This CDR3 region has 18 residues. CDR3 protein: CASGPGLLCWAGQETQYF. The CDR3 DNA is TGTGCCAGCGGCCCCGGGCTCCTCTGCTGGGCCGGGCAAGAGACCCAGTACTTC.

This clonotype occurred a few times. The rearrangement uses TRBV29-1 and TRBJ2-7; 8 bases line up with TRBD1. The CDR3 length is 14 residues. The J segment lost 0 bases and the V segment lost 7 bases, leaving 8 bases of the junction unmatched. Germline CDR1 SQVTM, CDR2 ANQGSEA. CDR3 amino acids: CSAKRTGTSYEQYF. In DNA form, the CDR3 reads TGCAGCGCAAAAAGGACAGGGACCTCCTACGAGCAGTACTTC.

The V and J genes are TRBV20-1 and TRBJ2-1; D is unresolved. Germline CDR1 DFQATT, CDR2 SNEGSKA (reference sequence). V dropped 6 bases and J dropped 7 bases, with 10 bases sitting between them. This CDR3 comprises 11 residues. CDR3: CSAPSWNEQFF. CDR3 DNA: TGCAGTGCCCCAAGCTGGAATGAGCAGTTCTTC.

This clonotype was counted a few times. This chain connects TRBV7-6 to TRBJ2-1; D is perhaps TRBD2 (6 bases). Germline loops: CDR1 SGHVS, CDR2 FNYEAQ. The CDR3 is made up of 15 amino acids. V was pared by 0 bases and J by 10 bases, with 16 bases between. The CDR3 DNA follows: TGTGCCAGCAGCTTAGCGGGGAATACAGGAGGGGAGCAGTTCTTC. It translates to CASSLAGNTGGEQFF.

The chain employs TRBV7-2 and TRBJ2-2; no clear D. Trimming stripped 8 bases from V and 4 bases from J, with 5 bases between. The CDR3 has 11 residues. The germline gives CDR1 SGHTA, CDR2 FQGNSA. This CDR3 is CASSTTGELFF. The CDR3 DNA reads TGTGCCAGCTCAACCACCGGGGAGCTGTTTTTT.

The chain couples TRBV2 to TRBJ2-5; D unresolved. Germline values: CDR1 SNHLY, CDR2 FYNNEI. V gave up 2 bases and J gave up 5 bases, with 3 bases separating them. CDR3 length: 11 residues. The CDR3 loop is CASSESETQYF. In DNA, the CDR3 is TGTGCCAGCAGTGAATCGGAGACCCAGTACTTC.